This passage covers 32 T cell receptor beta chains from one sample sequenced in a study of T-cell memory formation after mild COVID-19. TCRdb reprocessed the 5' RACE reads with MiXCR, giving one entry per CDR3 protein. The sample has approximately 99,000 distinct CDR3 sequences; about 18% are singletons. Material for sequencing was PBMCs or a T cell subset sorted from them (not recorded which). The receptors derive from a man younger than 30 who had mild COVID-19 (a few samples of this study predate the infection). Cell type and time point are not known.

This chain connects TRBV6-2 or TRBV6-3 to TRBJ2-6, with 7 bases matching TRBD2. The J segment lost 2 bases and the V segment lost 3 bases, leaving 13 bases of the junction unmatched. The CDR3 loop spans 19 amino acids. The V gene's germline CDR1 is MNHEY and CDR2 SVGEGT. CDR3 sequence reads: CASSYPRTSTSTGANVLTF. CDR3 coding DNA: TGTGCCAGCAGTTATCCCCGGACTAGTACCTCCACTGGGGCCAACGTCCTGACTTTC.

The chain couples TRBV19 to TRBJ1-5, with 8 nucleotides matching TRBD1. The junction had 8 bases not matched to a gene; V was cut back by 8 bases and J by 2 bases. Germline CDR1 LNHDA, CDR2 SQIVND (reference sequence). The CDR3 has 15 residues. The CDR3 nucleotides are TGTGCCAGTGCCCCAGGGGGCGTTCGCAATCAGCCCCAGCATTTT. Translation gives CASAPGGVRNQPQHF.

The DNA of the CDR3 is TGTGCCAGCTCCCAACCCCCCTGGCGGACCCACACAGATACGCAGTATTTT. Protein sequence: CASSQPPWRTHTDTQYF. The rearrangement links TRBV18 to TRBJ2-3; D not resolved. The germline V and J ends were trimmed by 6 bases and 2 bases, with 21 bases remaining between them. Germline lookup yields CDR1 KGHSH and CDR2 LQKENI. This CDR3 has 17 amino acids.

On this clonotype: Just one base apart from a much larger clone, this may be a read error. The CDR3, as DNA: TGCAGCGGGACGGGACGAAGCCTAGACAATGAGCAGTTCTTC. It codes for CSGTGRSLDNEQFF. V usage is TRBV29-1 and J usage is TRBJ2-1, with D possibly called TRBD1 or TRBD2 (5 bases each). Germline assignment: CDR1 SQVTM and CDR2 ANQGSEA. Trimming shortened V by 7 bases and J by 5 bases, and 18 bases separated the two germline ends. CDR3 size: 14 residues.

This clonotype has at least ten counts. This chain uses TRBV7-2 with TRBJ2-5, with 8 bases fitting TRBD2. Trimming took 5 bases from V and 4 from J; bases not matched to a gene: 9. The CDR3 extends over 15 amino acids. The germline V gene encodes CDR1 SGHTA and CDR2 FQGNSA. The CDR3 loop is CASSPRILAGETQYF. The CDR3 nucleotides read TGTGCCAGCAGCCCTCGCATCCTAGCGGGAGAGACCCAGTACTTC.

This chain joins TRBV11-2 and TRBJ2-3; tentatively, D is TRBD1 (6 bases). The CDR3 runs to 16 residues. V was clipped by 1 base and J by 0 bases, with 11 bases between them. Germline-derived CDR1 and CDR2 are SGHAT and FQNNGV. The CDR3 reads CASSLGAGASTDTQYF. As DNA, the CDR3 is TGTGCCAGCAGCTTAGGGGCAGGGGCTAGCACAGATACGCAGTATTTT. The variable domain in full, completed from reference TRBV11-2 and TRBJ2-3, reads EAGVAQSPRYKIIEKRQSVAFWCNPISGHATLYWYQQILGQGPKLLIQFQNNGVVDDSQLPKDRFSAERLKGVDSTLKIQPAKLEDSAVYLCASSLGAGASTDTQYFGPGTRLTVL.

In this sample, this clonotype turned up a few times. The CDR3 reads CASSPNLGNQPQHF. The CDR3 DNA sequence: TGTGCCAGCAGCCCAAACTTAGGGAATCAGCCCCAGCATTTT. The V gene is TRBV7-2, the J gene TRBJ1-5; D not resolved. V lost 5 bases and J 4 bases, leaving 12 bases between the germline ends. The CDR3 has 14 residues. Germline V gene lookup returns CDR1 SGHTA and CDR2 FQGNSA.

This clonotype was seen at least ten times. This chain uses TRBV11-2 with TRBJ2-5, with D uncertain. V dropped 0 bases and J dropped 2 bases, with 4 bases sitting between them. The CDR3 consists of 13 residues. Germline CDR1 and CDR2: SGHAT and FQNNGV. The CDR3 region has the DNA TGTGCCAGCAGCTTAGACTCTCAAGAGACCCAGTACTTC. It specifies CASSLDSQETQYF. The variable domain in full, with the rest retrieved from reference TRBV11-2 and TRBJ2-5, is EAGVAQSPRYKIIEKRQSVAFWCNPISGHATLYWYQQILGQGPKLLIQFQNNGVVDDSQLPKDRFSAERLKGVDSTLKIQPAKLEDSAVYLCASSLDSQETQYFGPGTRLLVL.

This clonotype was seen a few times. This chain uses TRBV24-1 with TRBJ1-4, with D unresolved. This CDR3 spans 16 amino acids. CDR1 KGHDR and CDR2 SFDVKD come from the germline V gene. The ends were cut back, 2 bases at V and 0 bases at J, with 9 bases in the middle. In DNA, the CDR3 is TGTGCCACCAGTGATTCCAGCATTGCAACTAATGAAAAACTGTTTTTT. Encoded protein: CATSDSSIATNEKLFF.

As concerns this clonotype: Its ends do not fully match the called genes, so a read error is possible. The CDR3 spells CARSLVGTEAFF. The CDR3 DNA follows: TGCGCCAGAAGCTTGGTGGGCACTGAAGCTTTCTTT. The genes are TRBV5-1 and TRBJ1-1; D gene unclear. The CDR3 is made up of 12 amino acids. Germline assignment: CDR1 SGHRS and CDR2 YFSETQ.

This clonotype was detected a few times. The chain has TRBV5-1 and TRBJ1-1; no firm D call. Deletions cut 4 bases from V and 0 bases from J, with 7 bases between. The CDR3 is 13 residues long. Germline lookup yields CDR1 SGHRS and CDR2 YFSETQ. CDR3 coding DNA: TGCGCCAGCAGCCGGAATATGAACACTGAAGCTTTCTTT. Translating it yields CASSRNMNTEAFF.

This clonotype has more than one count but fewer than ten. The rearrangement links TRBV20-1 to TRBJ1-2, with D possibly being TRBD1 (6 bases). Germline lookup yields CDR1 DFQATT and CDR2 SNEGSKA (reference sequence). V was shortened by 0 bases and J by 8 bases, with 16 bases between the two germline ends. CDR3 length: 14 amino acids. For the CDR3, the DNA is TGCAGTGCTAGAGATCTGGGGGCGTCTCCCGGCTACACCTTC. It codes for CSARDLGASPGYTF.

The chain uses TRBV6-5 and TRBJ1-1; D unresolved. CDR1 and CDR2 from the germline V gene are MNHEY and SVGAGI. The CDR3 is 15 amino acids. With 0 bases removed from V and 5 bases from J, the gap between germline ends came to 13 bases. The CDR3 reads CASSYSNRRHTEAFF. CDR3 in DNA: TGTGCCAGCAGTTACTCCAATCGCAGGCATACTGAAGCTTTCTTT.

The chain recombines TRBV12-3 or TRBV12-4 with TRBJ2-3; TRBD2 is a possible D gene (6 bases). CDR3 size: 16 residues. The V gene lost 5 bases and the J gene lost 7 bases, with 22 bases spanning the gap. The CDR3: CASSPGGLSVRNTQYF. The CDR3 DNA reads TGTGCCAGCAGTCCCGGGGGACTTAGTGTCCGAAATACGCAGTATTTT.

The CDR3 DNA follows: TGTGCCAGCAGTTATCCAAGGGGGAATAATTCACCCCTCCACTTT. Protein: CASSYPRGNNSPLHF. The chain employs TRBV6-2 or TRBV6-3 and TRBJ1-6, with D possibly matching TRBD1 (6 bases). Trimming cost V 3 bases and J 5 bases, with 11 bases left between them. In germline, CDR1 is MNHEY, CDR2 SVGEGT. The CDR3 length is 15 residues.

The rearrangement uses TRBV5-8 and TRBJ2-5; TRBD2 might be the D (5 bases). With 2 bases removed from V and 2 bases from J, the gap between germline ends came to 7 bases. Germline V gene data show CDR1 as SGHTS and CDR2 as YDEGEE. The length of the CDR3 is 13 residues. The CDR3, as DNA: TGTGCCAGCAGCTTACGGGATCAAGAGACCCAGTACTTC. Amino acid sequence: CASSLRDQETQYF.

The rearrangement uses TRBV10-1 and TRBJ2-1, with D possibly matching TRBD2 (7 bases). The CDR3 loop spans 15 amino acids. Germline lookup yields CDR1 WNHNN and CDR2 SYGVQD (reference sequence). V was trimmed by 1 base and J by 6 bases, leaving 13 bases between them. The CDR3 loop is CASSELGGAGNEQFF. The CDR3 bases are TGCGCCAGCAGTGAGTTAGGGGGGGCCGGCAATGAGCAGTTCTTC.

This clonotype showed up just a few times. J is TRBJ2-7 and V is TRBV5-6; TRBD1 might be the D (5 bases). The CDR3 is 13 residues long. Germline-derived CDR1 and CDR2 are SGHDT and YYEEEE. V was clipped by 4 bases and J by 3 bases, with 11 bases between them. The CDR3 region has the DNA TGTGCCAGCAGCCTGGGGCAGCTCTACGAGCAGTACTTC. This codes for CASSLGQLYEQYF.

This clonotype has more than one count but fewer than ten. The chain couples TRBV5-1 to TRBJ1-3, with 7 bases lining up with TRBD1. The CDR3 spans 15 residues. The trim removed 4 bases at V and 0 bases at J, leaving 4 bases unmatched. Germline lookup yields CDR1 SGHRS and CDR2 YFSETQ. CDR3 residues: CASSPTGSSGNTIYF. CDR3 DNA sequence: TGCGCCAGCAGCCCGACAGGGTCCTCTGGAAACACCATATATTTT.

This clonotype was counted between two and nine times. This sequence joins TRBV6-2 or TRBV6-3 and TRBJ1-4, with D perhaps matching TRBD1 (6 bases). V lost 5 bases, J lost 7 bases, and 17 bases lay in between. The CDR3 has 15 amino acids. Germline V CDR1 and CDR2: MNHEY, SVGEGT. CDR3 sequence reads: CASSRSGGRGEKLFF. As DNA, the CDR3 is TGTGCCAGCAGTCGAAGCGGGGGGCGAGGTGAAAAACTGTTTTTT.

In nucleotides, the CDR3 is TGTGCCAGCAGCTTGAACCGTGATTATGGCTACACCTTC. This gives the protein CASSLNRDYGYTF. The V gene is TRBV7-2, the J gene TRBJ1-2; the D is unclear. Germline loops: CDR1 SGHTA, CDR2 FQGNSA. This CDR3 has 13 residues. The V and J ends lost 3 bases and 5 bases respectively, with 10 bases between them.

This chain uses TRBV5-8 with TRBJ1-1, with D perhaps matching TRBD1 (6 bases). CDR3 size: 16 residues. Germline V lookup: CDR1 SGHTS, CDR2 YDEGEE. Trimming took 4 bases from V and 2 from J, leaving 18 bases between them. CDR3 in DNA: TGTGCCAGCAGCCCGGACGCTGGACAGTACAACACTGAAGCTTTCTTT. Its translation is CASSPDAGQYNTEAFF.

This clonotype was counted a few times. The rearrangement uses TRBV5-1 and TRBJ1-1; D might be TRBD1 (6 bases). V was clipped by 0 bases and J by 1 base, with 13 bases between them. There are 16 residues in the CDR3. Germline CDR1 is SGHRS and CDR2 is YFSETQ. CDR3 region: CASSLGPGGANTEAFF. For the CDR3, the DNA is TGCGCCAGCAGCTTGGGGCCCGGGGGGGCGAACACTGAAGCTTTCTTT.

This clonotype was seen a handful of times. This rearrangement joins TRBV5-1 to TRBJ1-2; 11 nucleotides match TRBD1. The CDR3 consists of 16 residues. Germline trimming cut 0 bases from V and 6 bases from J; bases unmatched to any gene: 7. Germline values: CDR1 SGHRS, CDR2 YFSETQ. CDR3 loop: CASSLEGQGEQNGYTF. The CDR3, as DNA: TGCGCCAGCAGCTTGGAGGGACAGGGGGAGCAAAATGGCTACACCTTC.

This chain connects TRBV12-3 or TRBV12-4 to TRBJ1-5, with D hard to call. The V gene lost 10 bases and the J gene lost 6 bases, with 16 bases spanning the gap. This CDR3 spans 13 amino acids. CDR3 nucleotide sequence: TGTGCCACATCGGGAAATGGTGGTCAGCCCCAGCATTTT. It is translated as CATSGNGGQPQHF.

V usage is TRBV5-1 and J usage is TRBJ2-3, with TRBD2 matching over 11 bases. The V gene's germline CDR1 is SGHRS and CDR2 YFSETQ. CDR3 size: 15 residues. V dropped 5 bases and J dropped 1; count of bases not matched to a gene: 3. The CDR3 reads CASRSGLAGTDTQYF. In DNA, the CDR3 is TGCGCCAGCAGGTCGGGACTAGCGGGCACAGATACGCAGTATTTT.

This chain uses TRBV12-3 or TRBV12-4 with TRBJ2-6, with TRBD1 as a possible D gene (5 bases). The CDR3 covers 18 residues. V shed 6 bases and J shed 1 base, with 19 bases lying between them. CDR3 coding DNA: TGTGCCAGCAGCCTCTTGGGGCAGTCACTTTCTGGGGCCAACGTCCTGACTTTC. As protein: CASSLLGQSLSGANVLTF.

This clonotype was counted between two and nine times. The chain joins TRBV7-2 to TRBJ2-2; 8 bases match TRBD2. Germline V gives CDR1 SGHTA, CDR2 FQGNSA. CDR3 length: 14 residues. The junction had 1 base not matched to a gene; V was cut back by 4 bases and J by 3 bases. The CDR3 reads CASSSGGDTGELFF. In nucleotides, the CDR3 is TGTGCCAGCAGCTCCGGGGGGGACACCGGGGAGCTGTTTTTT.

In its sample, this clonotype was seen a few times. The chain couples TRBV7-6 to TRBJ2-5; 9 nucleotides align to TRBD1. The germline CDR1 and CDR2 sequences are SGHVS and FNYEAQ. CDR3 size: 16 residues. Germline trimming cut 0 bases from V and 5 bases from J; bases unmatched to any gene: 7. The CDR3, as DNA: TGTGCCAGCAGCTTAGCGCCACAGGGGGCGGGTGAGACCCAGTACTTC. It encodes CASSLAPQGAGETQYF.

J is TRBJ1-6 and V is TRBV12-3 or TRBV12-4; D is perhaps TRBD1 (6 bases). Trimming removed 6 bases at V and 8 bases at J, with 17 bases between. The CDR3 has 15 amino acids. The CDR3 here is CASSPQGSRDSPLHF. CDR3 DNA: TGTGCCAGCAGCCCACAGGGATCGCGCGATTCACCCCTCCACTTT.

The CDR3 nucleotides are TGTGCCAGCAGTTTACACACAACCTTTGAAGCTTTCTTT. As protein: CASSLHTTFEAFF. J is TRBJ1-1 and V is TRBV12-3 or TRBV12-4; D call uncertain. The V end lost 2 bases, the J end lost 7 bases, and 11 bases lay between the germline ends. The CDR3 consists of 13 residues.

V is TRBV3-1 and J is TRBJ2-2; TRBD1 or TRBD2 may be the D gene (5 bases each). Germline CDR1 reads LGHDT; CDR2 reads YNNKEL (reference sequence). The CDR3 extends over 13 amino acids. Trimming removed 2 bases at V and 6 bases at J, with 7 bases between. The CDR3 loop reads CASSQRGAGELFF. CDR3 nucleotide sequence: TGTGCCAGCAGCCAAAGGGGAGCCGGGGAGCTGTTTTTT.